This T cell receptor beta chain originates from a study of blood T cells in healthy people across ages (dated by TCRdb to the mid-2010s). For context, the study as a whole: In model experiments, roughly one uniquely barcoded TCR beta cDNA molecule per two T cells was captured by template switching. The study measured age-related changes in TCR beta repertoire diversity using deep sequencing normalized with unique cDNA molecular identifiers. Four age groups were formed from the donors: young (average approximately 17 years), middle-aged (just under 40), aged (about 62) and long-lived (approximately 78). The study analyzed two additional independent replicas of 1 million unique cDNA reads from the same blood draw for two donors, one aged 18 to 30 and one aged 80 or older. Broader findings and caveats from the paper: Since profiling was done on bulk unsorted PBMCs, naive and antigen-experienced compartments could not be conclusively compared. Donor CMV infection status was unknown, potentially confounding age-related changes in expanded clonotypes. Estimates of total diversity based on one million sequenced T cells were regarded as lower bounds and as underestimates. The long-lived group showed more naive CD4+ T cells, fewer expanded clones and increased TCR diversity than the aged group, suggesting age selection. The percentage of naive T cells measured by flow cytometry correlated strongly with observed TCR beta diversity. As age increased, observed TCR beta diversity per million T cells dropped in a roughly linear way, and a significant reduction was already evident by age around 41.

CDR1 and CDR2 are read off the germline V gene (reference sequence) as DFQATT and SNEGSKA. The CDR3 comprises 13 residues, both ends counted. Only CDR3 DNA is held: 39 bases, read in frame from base 1. V loses 6 bases of germline sequence and J loses 5 bases, and the interval between the two ends is 16 bases. Concerning this clonotype: Its antigen remains undetermined. The CDR3 carries no conserved terminal phenylalanine or tryptophan, so it likely arises from a read error.

The library was produced with 5' RACE. TCRdb records Illumina HiSeq 2500 as the sequencer. A second PCR of about 6 to 12 cycles was performed with a sample-barcoded 5' primer and a J-beta primer mix. A template-switch 5' adaptor carrying 12 random nucleotides introduced a unique molecular identifier onto each TCR beta cDNA molecule. At least 2.5 million CDR3-containing paired-end reads were obtained from each sample. First-strand cDNA was synthesized from all RNA with the Mint cDNA synthesis kit, primed by a TRBC-specific oligonucleotide. Following uracil-DNA glycosylase treatment, all cDNA underwent a first 18-cycle PCR with the universal primers M1SS and BC2_uni_R. The source study handled its data this way. Normalization of each sample was performed by random selection of 1 million high-quality reads, each carrying a distinct molecular identifier. Instead of being binned into consensus sequences, reads with shared molecular identifiers were discarded. CDR3 identification, clonotype clustering and error correction used MiTCR with a Q25 quality threshold and the strictest error-elimination algorithm. A nonparametric unseen species model with Euler transformation was used to estimate a lower bound on total TCR beta diversity. TCRdb cleaned the public reads at Q25 with fastp, built clones with MiXCR and kept in-frame beta chains. Rows matching on CDR3 protein sequence are summarized as one entry with the most common DNA and genes. The V and J calls were determined by TCRdb, not by the authors. The sample has a few hundred thousand distinct CDR3 sequences on record, over 25% of them singletons. The top ten clonotypes cover under 4.5% of the sample.

The donors were roughly 39 Caucasian individuals from Russia, aged roughly 6 to 100 years, who were systemically healthy. Approximately 9.3 milliliters of peripheral blood were collected from each donor into EDTA-treated Vacutainer tubes. Ficoll-Paque density-gradient centrifugation was used to isolate PBMCs, with at least 6.5 million per sample. Total RNA, at least 6 micrograms per sample, was extracted from PBMCs with Trizol reagent. For every donor, an aliquot of PBMCs went through flow cytometry to measure the percentages of naive CD45RAhigh/CD27high T cells. This same sample was also taken into another study, of T cells of mothers and their children. As that second paper reports: Nine systemically healthy Caucasian individuals served as donors, namely three mothers together with their six children. cDNA synthesis used all of the extracted RNA, with around 1.6 ug of RNA in each 15 ul reaction. Sample barcodes and 2-4 random nucleotides were added via the M1S primer in the second PCR. More than 8.5 million TCR beta CDR3 reads were obtained from each mother, and several million reads were obtained from each child. In both related and unrelated pairs, thymic selection shapes the output of TCR recombination in a similar way, with inherited differences having only a minor effect. Normalized repertoire overlap was always found to be slightly, but never significantly, higher in related mother-child pairs than in unrelated mother-child pairs. Persistent microchimeric T cell clones were not detected, at a sensitivity of about 99 clones per million clonotypes. To look for features that set related mother-child pairs apart from unrelated individuals, the researchers ran deep NGS to compare the TCR beta repertoires of mothers and children. The mean age was 40 +/- 4 years for the mothers and roughly 10 +/- 4 years for the children. After adapters were ligated using NEBNext reagents, the libraries underwent 100+100 nt paired-end sequencing on an Illumina HiSeq 2000. To avoid cross-contamination, the mother libraries and the child libraries were prepared a month apart and sequenced in separate runs. For each donor, between about 500,000 and 2,200,000 distinct TCR beta clonotypes were identified. Naive TCR beta clonotypes were estimated from low-frequency clonotypes matched to each donor's FACS-determined naive share, without sorting.

The receptor was isolated from a boy aged 2-15 years in good health. The sample consisted of blood. The chain uses TRBV20-1 and TRBJ2-5; the D gene is possibly TRBD1, with 7 bases matching. The CDR3 reads as follows: CSARHPGGETQYL. The sequenced DNA is TGCAGTGCCCGCCACCCAGGGGGGGAGACCCAGTACCTC.